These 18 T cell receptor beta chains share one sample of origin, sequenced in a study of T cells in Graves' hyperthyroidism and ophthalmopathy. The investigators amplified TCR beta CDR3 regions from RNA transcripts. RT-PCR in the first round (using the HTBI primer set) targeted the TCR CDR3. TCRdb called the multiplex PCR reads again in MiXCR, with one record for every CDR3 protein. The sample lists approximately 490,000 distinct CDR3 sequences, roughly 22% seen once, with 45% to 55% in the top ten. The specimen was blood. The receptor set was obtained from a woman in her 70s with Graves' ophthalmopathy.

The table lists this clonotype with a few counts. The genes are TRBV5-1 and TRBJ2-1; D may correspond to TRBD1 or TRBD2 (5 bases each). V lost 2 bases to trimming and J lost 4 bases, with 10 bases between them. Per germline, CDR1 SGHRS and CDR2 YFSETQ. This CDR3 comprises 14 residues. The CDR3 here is CASSFRDGYNEQFF. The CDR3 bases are TGCGCCAGCAGCTTCCGGGACGGTTACAATGAGCAGTTCTTC.

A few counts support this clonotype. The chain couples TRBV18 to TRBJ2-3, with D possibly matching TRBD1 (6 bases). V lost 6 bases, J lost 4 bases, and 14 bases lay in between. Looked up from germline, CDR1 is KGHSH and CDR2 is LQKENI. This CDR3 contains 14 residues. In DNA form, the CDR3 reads TGTGCCAGCTCCTACGGACAGTTCCCAGATACGCAGTATTTT. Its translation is CASSYGQFPDTQYF.

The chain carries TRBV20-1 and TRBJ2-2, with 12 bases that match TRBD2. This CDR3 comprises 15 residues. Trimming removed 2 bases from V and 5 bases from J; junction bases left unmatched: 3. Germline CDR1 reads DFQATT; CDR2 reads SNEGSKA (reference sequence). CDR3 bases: TGCAGTGCTAGATATCTAGCGGGAGGGACCGGGGAGCTGTTTTTT. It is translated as CSARYLAGGTGELFF.

CDR3 bases: TGCGCCAGCAGCTTGGCGGGCTTCGGAAACACCATATATTTT. Its protein is CASSLAGFGNTIYF. V is TRBV5-1 and J is TRBJ1-3; unclear D gene. CDR3 size: 14 residues. V was cut by 0 bases and J by 4 bases, with 8 bases left in between. Germline CDR1 is SGHRS and CDR2 is YFSETQ.

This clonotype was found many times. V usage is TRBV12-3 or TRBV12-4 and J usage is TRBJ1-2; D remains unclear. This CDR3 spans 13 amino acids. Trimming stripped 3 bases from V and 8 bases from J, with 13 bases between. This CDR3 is CASSFQTDGGYTF. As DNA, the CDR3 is TGTGCCAGCAGTTTCCAGACGGACGGAGGCTACACCTTC.

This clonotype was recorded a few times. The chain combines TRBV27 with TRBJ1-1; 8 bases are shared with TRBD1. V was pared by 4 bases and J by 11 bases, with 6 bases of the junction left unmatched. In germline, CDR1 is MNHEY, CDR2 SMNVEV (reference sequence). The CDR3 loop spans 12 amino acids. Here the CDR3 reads CASSSRTGTAFF. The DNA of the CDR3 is TGTGCCAGCAGTTCCAGGACAGGGACGGCTTTCTTT.

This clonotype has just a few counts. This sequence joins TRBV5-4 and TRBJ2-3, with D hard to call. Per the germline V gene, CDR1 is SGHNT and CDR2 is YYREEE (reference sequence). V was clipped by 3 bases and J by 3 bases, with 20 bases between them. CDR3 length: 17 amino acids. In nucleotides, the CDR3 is TGTGCCAGCAGCTACTCTGCAAGCGAGATTGGGACAGATACGCAGTATTTT. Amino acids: CASSYSASEIGTDTQYF.

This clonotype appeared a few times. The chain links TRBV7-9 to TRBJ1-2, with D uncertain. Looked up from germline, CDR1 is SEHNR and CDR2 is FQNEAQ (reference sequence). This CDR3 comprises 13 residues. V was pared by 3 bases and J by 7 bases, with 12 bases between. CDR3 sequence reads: CASSFESAGGYTF. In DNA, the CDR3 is TGTGCCAGCAGCTTCGAGTCGGCCGGTGGCTACACCTTC.

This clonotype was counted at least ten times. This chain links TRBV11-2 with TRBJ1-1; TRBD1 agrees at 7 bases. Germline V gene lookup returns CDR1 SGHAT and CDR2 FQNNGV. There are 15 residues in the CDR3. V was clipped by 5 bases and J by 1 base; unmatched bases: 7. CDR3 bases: TGTGCCAGCAGCCCAGGGGGAGGTTGGAACACTGAAGCTTTCTTT. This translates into CASSPGGGWNTEAFF.

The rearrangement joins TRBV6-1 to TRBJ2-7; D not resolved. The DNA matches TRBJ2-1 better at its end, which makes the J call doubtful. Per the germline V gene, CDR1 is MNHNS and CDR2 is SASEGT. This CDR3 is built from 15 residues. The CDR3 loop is CASNSAQRSTYEQFF. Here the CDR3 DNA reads TGTGCCAGCAACTCGGCCCAACGATCGACCTACGAGCAGTTCTTC.

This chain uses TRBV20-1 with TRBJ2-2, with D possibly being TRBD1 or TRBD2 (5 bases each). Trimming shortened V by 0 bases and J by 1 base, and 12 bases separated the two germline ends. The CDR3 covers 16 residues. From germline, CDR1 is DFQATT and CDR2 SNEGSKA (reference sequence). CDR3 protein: CSARDSGTMNTGELFF. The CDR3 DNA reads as TGCAGTGCTAGAGATTCCGGGACCATGAACACCGGGGAGCTGTTTTTT.

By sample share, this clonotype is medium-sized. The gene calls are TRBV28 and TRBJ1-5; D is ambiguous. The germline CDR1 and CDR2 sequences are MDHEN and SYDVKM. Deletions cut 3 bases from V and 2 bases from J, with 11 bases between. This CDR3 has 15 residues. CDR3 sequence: CASSLESEGNQPQHF. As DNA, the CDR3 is TGTGCCAGCAGTTTGGAATCTGAAGGCAATCAGCCCCAGCATTTT.

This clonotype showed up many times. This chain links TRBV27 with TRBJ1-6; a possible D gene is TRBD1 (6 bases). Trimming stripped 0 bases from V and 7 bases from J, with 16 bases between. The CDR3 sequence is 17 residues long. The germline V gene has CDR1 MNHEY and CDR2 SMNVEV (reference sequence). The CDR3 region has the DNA TGTGCCAGCAGTTTATCGAGAGGGGGATTATCGAATTCACCCCTCCACTTT. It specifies CASSLSRGGLSNSPLHF.

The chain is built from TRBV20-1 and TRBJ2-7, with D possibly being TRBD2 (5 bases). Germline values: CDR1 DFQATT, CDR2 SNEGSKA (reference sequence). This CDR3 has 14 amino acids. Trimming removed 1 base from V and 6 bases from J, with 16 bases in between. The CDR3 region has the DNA TGCAGTGCTAGAGGAAGCGGTGGGGTTTTCGAGCAGTACTTC. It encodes CSARGSGGVFEQYF.

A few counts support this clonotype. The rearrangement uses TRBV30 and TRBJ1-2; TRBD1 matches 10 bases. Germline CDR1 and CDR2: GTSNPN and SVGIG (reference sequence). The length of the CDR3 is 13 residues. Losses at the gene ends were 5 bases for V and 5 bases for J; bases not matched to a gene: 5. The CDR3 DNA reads TGTGCCTGGTGGGACAGGGGTAGATATGGCTACACCTTC. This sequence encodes CAWWDRGRYGYTF.

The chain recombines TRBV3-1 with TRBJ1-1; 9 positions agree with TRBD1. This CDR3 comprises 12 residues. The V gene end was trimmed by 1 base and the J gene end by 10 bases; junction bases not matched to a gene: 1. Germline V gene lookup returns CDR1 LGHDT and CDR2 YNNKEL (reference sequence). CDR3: CASSQGQGGAFF. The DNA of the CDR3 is TGTGCCAGCAGCCAAGGACAGGGGGGAGCTTTCTTT. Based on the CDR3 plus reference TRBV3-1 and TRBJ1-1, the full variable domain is DTAVSQTPKYLVTQMGNDKSIKCEQNLGHDTMYWYKQDSKKFLKIMFSYNNKELIINETVPNRFSPKSPDKAHLNLHINSLELGDSAVYFCASSQGQGGAFFGQGTRLTVV.

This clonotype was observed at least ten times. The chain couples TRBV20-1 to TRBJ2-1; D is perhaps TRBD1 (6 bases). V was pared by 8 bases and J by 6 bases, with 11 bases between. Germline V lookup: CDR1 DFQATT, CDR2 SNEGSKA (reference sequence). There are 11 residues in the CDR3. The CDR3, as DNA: TGCAGTTCACAGGGAGCCAATGAGCAGTTCTTC. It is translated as CSSQGANEQFF.

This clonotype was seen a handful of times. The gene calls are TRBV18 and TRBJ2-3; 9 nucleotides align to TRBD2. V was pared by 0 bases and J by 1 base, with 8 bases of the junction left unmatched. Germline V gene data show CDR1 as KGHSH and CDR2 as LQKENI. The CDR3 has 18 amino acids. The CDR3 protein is CASSPPRAGGPGTDTQYF. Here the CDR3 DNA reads TGTGCCAGCTCACCACCCCGGGCGGGAGGGCCCGGCACAGATACGCAGTATTTT.